One TCR beta chain is described in this entry. Antigen unknown. This specimen comes from a study of OX40 agonist ivuxolimab in advanced cancers. Across the study: Patients received intravenous ivuxolimab every 2 weeks at 0.01 to 10 mg/kg. General study results and limits: Researchers report that CD8+ T cells had, on average, more expanded clones than CD4+.

Germline assignment: CDR1 MNHEY and CDR2 SMNVEV (reference sequence). CDR3 size: 12 residues. V was pared by 5 bases and J by 5 bases, with 9 bases between. Autoimmune disease history or systemic immunosuppression led to patient exclusion. Some clones are missing from TCRdb's copy, which holds only in-frame ones; the method was immunoSEQ multiplex PCR. The table shows about 41,000 clones, with 85% occurring only once. This receptor was identified in an adult with an advanced solid tumor such as melanoma, head and neck, liver or kidney cancer. The chain employs TRBV27 and TRBJ2-5; D not resolved. The material sequenced was CD4+ or CD8+ T cells sorted from blood, taken in a trial of the OX40 agonist ivuxolimab. DNA of the CDR3: TGTGCCAGCAGTCGACCTTCCGAGACCCAGTACTTC. This codes for CASSRPSETQYF.